This T cell receptor (beta chain) was profiled in a study of T cell repertoires in cytomegalovirus infection. Study-level information: Shared public TCR beta signatures pointed to both CMV infection and a matching HLA type.

This clonotype has more than one count but fewer than ten. Using its own MiXCR run on the reads, TCRdb lists one record per CDR3 protein. The sample shows over 250,000 distinct CDR3 sequences, about 23% of them seen only once. J lost 5 bases, V lost 7 bases, and 11 bases had no gene match. Germline CDR1 is LNHDA and CDR2 is SQIVND (reference sequence). There are 14 residues in the CDR3. The gene calls are TRBV19 and TRBJ2-7; 7 bases are a match to TRBD1. Sequencing was carried out using PBMCs. The origin of this receptor is a human donor in good health (CMV status not recorded). Some clones in this sample may be carry-over from other donors' samples. This CDR3 is CASTPGQRRDEQYF. The CDR3 nucleotides read TGTGCCAGTACCCCGGGACAGCGACGGGACGAGCAGTACTTC.